Here is one T cell receptor (beta chain) with its context. The sample originates from a study of shared T cell receptors in the human thymus. Assay: immunoSEQ multiplex PCR; the TCRdb copy retains only in-frame clones and omits some. The sample lists hundreds of thousands of clones, around 89% occurring once. V gave up 4 bases and J gave up 0 bases, with 12 bases separating them. The CDR3 is 15 residues long. Germline V gives CDR1 SGHNT, CDR2 YYREEE (reference sequence). These sequences were also reported in another study, on human thymus T cells. That report adds: Resections from corrective heart surgery supplied the thymus tissue. Thymic and blood repertoires showed apparently biased V and J gene usage. Unrelated individuals were reported by related research to share highly overlapping thymic repertoires.

This receptor was obtained from a boy under three years old with a congenital heart defect. Sequencing was performed on thymocytes. The gene calls are TRBV5-4 and TRBJ2-3; tentative D call: TRBD1 (6 bases). This CDR3 is CASSAQGSSTDTQYF. The CDR3, as DNA: TGTGCCAGCAGCGCACAGGGTTCTAGCACAGATACGCAGTATTTT.